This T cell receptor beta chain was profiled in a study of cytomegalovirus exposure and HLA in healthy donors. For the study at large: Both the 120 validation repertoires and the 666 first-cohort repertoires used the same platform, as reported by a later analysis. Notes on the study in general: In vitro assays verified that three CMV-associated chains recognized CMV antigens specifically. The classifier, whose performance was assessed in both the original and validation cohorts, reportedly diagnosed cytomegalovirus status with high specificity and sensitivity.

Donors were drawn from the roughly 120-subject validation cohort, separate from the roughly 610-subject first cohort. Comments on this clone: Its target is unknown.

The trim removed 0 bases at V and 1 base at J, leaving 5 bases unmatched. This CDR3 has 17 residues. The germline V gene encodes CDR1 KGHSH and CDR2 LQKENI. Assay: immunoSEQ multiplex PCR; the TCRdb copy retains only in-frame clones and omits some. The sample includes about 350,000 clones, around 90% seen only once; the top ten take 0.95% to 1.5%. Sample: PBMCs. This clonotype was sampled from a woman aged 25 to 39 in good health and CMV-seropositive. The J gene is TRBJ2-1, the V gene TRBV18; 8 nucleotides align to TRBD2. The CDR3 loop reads CASSPPRLARSYNEQFF. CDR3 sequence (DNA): TGTGCCAGCTCACCACCTAGACTAGCGAGATCCTACAATGAGCAGTTCTTC.